This note documents a single TCR beta chain sequence. Its antigen remains unidentified. Per-base quality was not reported, and no clone a single base away is much larger than it. This entry belongs to a study of Ad26.COV2.S vaccination and SARS-CoV-2 variants (dated by TCRdb to about 2021). Notes on the research overall: Vaccine-arm donors were drawn from COV1001, a multicentre, randomized, double-blind, placebo-controlled phase I-IIa trial of Ad26.COV2.S in healthy adults. Ad26.COV2.S was administered intramuscularly at a dose of 5x10^10 or 1x10^11 viral particles, either as one shot or as two shots given 56 days apart. The specificity and breadth of SARS-CoV-2-reactive T cell receptors after Ad26.COV2.S vaccination were assessed by TCRbeta repertoire sequencing. The TCR-sequenced set comprised approximately 32 samples: around 20 Ad26.COV2.S vaccine recipients, 5 placebo recipients and 8 SARS-CoV-2 convalescent individuals. Trial participants were randomized into five groups of five: low-dose or high-dose Ad26.COV2.S given once or twice, or placebo on both occasions. Investigators remained blinded to trial group allocation during experiments and outcome assessment. Overall study outcomes, separate from this receptor: Ad26.COV2.S recipients had higher spike-specific TCR breadth than placebo recipients (P = 0.0014). After vaccination, spike-specific CD8+ and CD4+ T cell responses were reported to show substantial breadth. Non-spike TCR breadth was comparable between vaccine and placebo recipients, consistent with the vaccine containing only spike. It was noted by the authors that total T cell responses may have been underestimated by the TCR breadth and depth analyses. The study was not powered for comparison of responses between vaccine doses or regimens.

The immunoSEQ Assay was the method used to sequence TCRbeta CDR3 regions. After extraction, genomic DNA underwent amplification by bias-controlled multiplex PCR, followed by high-throughput sequencing. Per the authors' processing: To quantify the absolute abundance of every unique TCRbeta CDR3 region, sequences were collapsed and filtered. T cell fraction was estimated by normalization of TCRbeta template counts to usable DNA, with usable DNA being measured through amplification of reference genes present in all nucleated cells. Repertoire TCRs were annotated as SARS-CoV-2-specific when V gene, CDR3 amino acid sequence and J gene were exactly matched to a known reactive TCR set. MIRA supplied the reference SARS-CoV-2 TCR set, which was filtered for enrichment in COVID-19-positive ImmuneCODE repertoires so that public or cross-reactive TCRs were removed. Drawing on the MIRA antigens, annotated TCRs were analysed further at the level of specific ORF or position within ORF. Breadth was defined as annotated unique rearrangements over total unique productive rearrangements; depth was the summed frequency of those rearrangements. Group comparisons of TCR breadth used two-sided Wilcoxon rank-sum tests. TCRdb took this table from immuneACCESS and kept in-frame rearrangements with V and J called. Such tables lack part of the clones; where checked against another copy, unresolved V genes explain under half of the gap, and the rest is unexplained. V and J calls and clone size are as listed in that table; D and trimming were resolved from the DNA. For this sample the table gives some 410,000 clones, of which approximately 92% were detected only once. The ten largest clones capture less than 2% of the sample.

The V end loses 1 base and the J end loses 0 bases, and a stretch of 6 bases separates them. CDR1 is given as MGHRA and CDR2 as YSYEKL, both from the germline V gene. Measured from the cysteine to the phenylalanine, the CDR3 is 14 residues long. Kept here is only the CDR3 DNA, which spans 42 bases and is read in frame from base 1. What this sample's treatment or condition label stands for: roughly 20 received Ad26.COV2.S at low or high dose, single or two shots; 5 received placebo; per-sample allocation not given. For vaccine and placebo recipients, repertoires were sequenced using samples collected on day 63 after the first injection. Cohort 1b enrolled 20 to 30 adults aged 18-55 years at a single site in Boston, USA, between 29 July and 7 August 2020. Ad26.COV2.S was a replication-incompetent adenovirus type 26 vector that expressed a prefusion-stabilized SARS-CoV-2 spike protein derived from the original Wuhan strain.

The sample here was peripheral blood, taken in a trial of Ad26.COV2.S vaccine versus placebo. Rearrangement joined TRBV4-1 to TRBJ1-1, with the D gene too uncertain to name. This TCR came from a person aged 18-60 years who received the Ad26.COV2.S COVID-19 vaccine or a placebo. Read as DNA, the sequence is TGCGCCAGCAGCCAAGTTAGATTGAACACTGAAGCTTTCTTT. Its protein is CASSQVRLNTEAFF.